The 23 T cell receptor beta chains in this list originate from one sample, sequenced in a study of CD8 T cells in Susac syndrome. RNA amounts of about 0.45 to 1 ug underwent reverse transcription with random hexamers. Each CDR3 protein is one row after TCRdb ran MiXCR on the immunoSEQ multiplex PCR reads. The sample contains more than 200,000 distinct CDR3 sequences, about 90% of which appear only once. Input material: CD8+ T cells from PBMCs. Receptors were obtained from a human donor with multiple sclerosis.

This rearrangement joins TRBV10-3 to TRBJ2-2; TRBD1 matches 7 bases. CDR1 is ENHRY, CDR2 SYGVKD, per germline. With 10 bases clipped from V and 3 bases from J, the junction kept 2 bases outside the gene matches. The CDR3 consists of 12 residues. The CDR3 DNA reads TGTGCCAGTGGACAGGACACCGGGGAGCTGTTTTTT. It encodes CASGQDTGELFF.

The V and J genes are TRBV7-9 and TRBJ2-1; 10 nucleotides match TRBD2. CDR3 length: 11 residues. Germline-derived CDR1 and CDR2 are SEHNR and FQNEAQ (reference sequence). The V segment lost 8 bases and the J segment 9 bases; nucleotides outside the gene matches: 1. CDR3 sequence: CASQRGGEQFF. The CDR3 nucleotides read TGTGCCAGCCAGCGGGGGGGTGAGCAGTTCTTC.

The chain links TRBV5-4 to TRBJ1-6; no firm D call. This CDR3 is 13 amino acids long. From germline, CDR1 is SGHNT and CDR2 YYREEE (reference sequence). Trimming pared 0 bases from V and 10 bases from J, leaving 8 bases between. The CDR3 DNA sequence: TGTGCCAGCAGCTTGGCCGGCGGATCACCCCTCCACTTT. Encoded protein: CASSLAGGSPLHF. The full variable domain, with the rest looked up from reference TRBV5-4 and TRBJ1-6, is ETGVTQSPTHLIKTRGQQVTLRCSSQSGHNTVSWYQQALGQGPQFIFQYYREEENGRGNFPPRFSGLQFPNYSSELNVNALELDDSALYLCASSLAGGSPLHFGNGTRLTVT.

This chain links TRBV3-1 with TRBJ1-1; D remains unclear. The CDR3 has 13 amino acids. The V and J ends lost 1 base and 9 bases respectively, with 12 bases between them. The germline gives CDR1 LGHDT, CDR2 YNNKEL (reference sequence). For the CDR3, the DNA is TGTGCCAGCAGCCAAGTTGAAGGGCCTAAAGCTTTCTTT. Translation: CASSQVEGPKAFF.

The chain couples TRBV30 to TRBJ2-5; D remains unclear. Germline lookup yields CDR1 GTSNPN and CDR2 SVGIG (reference sequence). The V gene lost 3 bases and the J gene lost 2 bases, with 7 bases spanning the gap. The CDR3 has 12 residues. The CDR3 DNA is TGTGCCTGGAGGGGCCTACAAGAGACCCAGTACTTC. It encodes CAWRGLQETQYF.

The chain has TRBV20-1 and TRBJ1-2; D possibly corresponds to TRBD1 (5 bases). With 6 bases removed from V and 5 bases from J, the gap between germline ends came to 16 bases. The CDR3 has 13 amino acids. From germline, CDR1 is DFQATT and CDR2 SNEGSKA (reference sequence). The CDR3 loop is CSARVGYLYGYTF. The CDR3 DNA follows: TGCAGTGCCAGGGTCGGCTACCTTTATGGCTACACCTTC.

The chain couples TRBV11-1 to TRBJ2-1; 8 nucleotides align to TRBD2. Germline V CDR1 and CDR2: SGHAT, FQDESV (reference sequence). Unmatched junction bases numbered 26, after V lost 6 bases and J lost 7 bases. The CDR3 loop spans 20 amino acids. CDR3 residues: CASRGPSPKQREFVWNEQFF. DNA for the CDR3: TGTGCCAGCAGGGGCCCCTCTCCCAAACAGCGGGAGTTCGTGTGGAATGAGCAGTTCTTC.

This chain links TRBV4-1 with TRBJ1-4, with D possibly matching TRBD1 (6 bases). This CDR3 region has 15 residues. The germline V and J ends were trimmed by 1 base and 4 bases, with 10 bases remaining between them. In germline, CDR1 is MGHRA, CDR2 YSYEKL. CDR3 in amino acids: CASSQAGHFNEKLFF. CDR3 sequence (DNA): TGCGCCAGCAGCCAAGCGGGACACTTTAATGAAAAACTGTTTTTT.

The V gene is TRBV12-3 or TRBV12-4, the J gene TRBJ1-1; a possible D gene is TRBD1 (5 bases). V dropped 6 bases and J dropped 3 bases, with 14 bases sitting between them. This CDR3 contains 14 residues. The CDR3 bases are TGTGCCAGCAGCCTGTCCCAGGGAGACACTGAAGCTTTCTTT. Translation: CASSLSQGDTEAFF.

This rearrangement joins TRBV6-2 or TRBV6-3 to TRBJ2-7; D gene uncertain. Germline lookup yields CDR1 MNHEY and CDR2 SVGEGT. The CDR3 consists of 12 residues. V dropped 5 bases and J dropped 3 bases, with 8 bases sitting between them. The DNA of the CDR3 is TGTGCCAGCAGTGTCAGTGTCTACGAGCAGTACTTC. Encoded protein: CASSVSVYEQYF.

The J gene is TRBJ2-7, the V gene TRBV4-1, with 8 bases that match TRBD2. The length of the CDR3 is 15 residues. V lost 1 base and J lost 2; bases outside the gene matches: 4. Germline assignment: CDR1 MGHRA and CDR2 YSYEKL. The DNA for the CDR3 is TGCGCCAGCAGCCAAGGGGCGGGGGGAACCTACGAGCAGTACTTC. It encodes CASSQGAGGTYEQYF.

This chain joins TRBV4-1 and TRBJ1-1, with a tentative D call TRBD1 (5 bases). CDR1 and CDR2 from the germline V gene are MGHRA and YSYEKL. The ends were cut back, 1 base at V and 5 bases at J, with 17 bases in the middle. The CDR3 consists of 16 residues. DNA for the CDR3: TGCGCCAGCAGCCAAGTCCCCGGACAAGTTGGTACTGAAGCTTTCTTT. Amino acids: CASSQVPGQVGTEAFF.

The rearrangement uses TRBV7-2 and TRBJ2-7, with 9 bases aligning to TRBD1. CDR1 SGHTA and CDR2 FQGNSA come from the germline V gene. The CDR3 is 17 residues long. V trimming: 2 bases; J trimming: 3 bases; junction bases outside the gene matches: 11. CDR3 bases: TGTGCCAGCAGCTTATTTGGGACAGGGAGTGATCTCTACGAGCAGTACTTC. Encoded protein: CASSLFGTGSDLYEQYF.

The chain uses TRBV6-1 and TRBJ2-7, with D uncertain. Per the germline V gene, CDR1 is MNHNS and CDR2 is SASEGT. V was pared by 3 bases and J by 0 bases, with 6 bases between. This CDR3 region has 13 residues. CDR3 region: CASSDMVSYEQYF. Written as DNA, the CDR3 is TGTGCCAGCAGTGATATGGTCTCCTACGAGCAGTACTTC.

The chain combines TRBV6-5 with TRBJ2-3, with 15 nucleotides matching TRBD2. CDR1 MNHEY and CDR2 SVGAGI come from the germline V gene. CDR3 length equals 15 residues. J gave up 6 bases and V 5 bases, and 3 bases lay outside the gene matches. The CDR3 DNA sequence: TGTGCCAGCAGTGGGGGGACTAGCGGGAGGGATACGCAGTATTTT. This encodes CASSGGTSGRDTQYF.

The CDR3 protein is CASSWVGQEEQFF. The CDR3 DNA sequence: TGTGCCAGCAGTTGGGTCGGTCAGGAAGAGCAGTTCTTC. V gene TRBV6-6 combines with J gene TRBJ2-1, with unresolved D. V was shortened by 4 bases and J by 10 bases, with 14 bases between the two germline ends. The CDR3 extends over 13 amino acids. Germline V gene lookup returns CDR1 MNHNY and CDR2 SVGAGI (reference sequence).

This sequence joins TRBV7-2 and TRBJ2-3; 7 bases are a match to TRBD2. The CDR3 extends over 16 amino acids. V gave up 1 base and J gave up 6 bases; unmatched junction bases: 10. Germline V gene sequence: CDR1 SGHTA, CDR2 FQGNSA. The DNA for the CDR3 is TGTGCCAGCAGCTTAGGAGGTTCGGGGAGGGCGGATACGCAGTATTTT. Translated: CASSLGGSGRADTQYF. Full variable domain (rest looked up from reference TRBV7-2 and TRBJ2-3): GAGVSQSPSNKVTEKGKDVELRCDPISGHTALYWYRQSLGQGLEFLIYFQGNSAPDKSGLPSDRFSAERTGGSVSTLTIQRTQQEDSAVYLCASSLGGSGRADTQYFGPGTRLTVL.

The gene calls are TRBV30 and TRBJ2-5; 11 bases are shared with TRBD2. The CDR3 spans 13 residues. Germline V gene lookup returns CDR1 GTSNPN and CDR2 SVGIG (reference sequence). The V and J ends lost 5 bases and 5 bases, in that order; junction bases with no gene match: 4. CDR3 amino acids: CAWAGTSGETQYF. The DNA of the CDR3 is TGTGCCTGGGCCGGGACTAGCGGCGAGACCCAGTACTTC.

This rearrangement joins TRBV14 to TRBJ1-1; maybe TRBD1 (6 bases). From germline, CDR1 is SGHDN and CDR2 FVKESK. There are 14 residues in the CDR3. V lost 4 bases and J 5 bases, leaving 14 bases between the germline ends. The CDR3 nucleotides are TGTGCCAGCAGCCCCTCCAGGGGTCTAACTGAAGCTTTCTTT. This codes for CASSPSRGLTEAFF.

This clonotype was seen just once. V and J are TRBV29-1 and TRBJ1-2; no clear D gene. From germline, CDR1 is SQVTM and CDR2 ANQGSEA. The CDR3 consists of 13 residues. The V end lost 3 bases, the J end lost 1 base, and 9 bases lay between the germline ends. The CDR3 DNA reads TGCAGCGTTGATTTGCCGAATAACTATGGCTACACCTTC. Translating gives CSVDLPNNYGYTF.

The chain has TRBV19 and TRBJ2-1, with 11 bases identical to TRBD2. The CDR3 extends over 16 amino acids. Germline CDR1 and CDR2: LNHDA and SQIVND (reference sequence). Trimming removed 5 bases from V and 6 bases from J; junction bases left unmatched: 9. Here the CDR3 DNA reads TGTGCCAGTAGTGCCTTACTAGCGGGAGCCCTCAATGAGCAGTTCTTC. Protein sequence: CASSALLAGALNEQFF.

V gene TRBV7-9 combines with J gene TRBJ2-1; D ambiguous. Germline V CDR1 and CDR2: SEHNR, FQNEAQ (reference sequence). This CDR3 spans 15 amino acids. V gave up 1 base and J gave up 4 bases, with 11 bases separating them. CDR3 DNA sequence: TGTGCCAGCAGCTTAGGTTCGTATCCATACAATGAGCAGTTCTTC. It yields the protein CASSLGSYPYNEQFF.

The CDR3 here is CAIGLGGWEQYF. The CDR3, as DNA: TGTGCCATCGGGCTTGGTGGATGGGAGCAGTACTTC. The chain employs TRBV10-3 and TRBJ2-7; D call uncertain. Germline lookup yields CDR1 ENHRY and CDR2 SYGVKD. V gave up 8 bases and J gave up 7 bases, with 15 bases separating them. The CDR3 totals 12 residues.